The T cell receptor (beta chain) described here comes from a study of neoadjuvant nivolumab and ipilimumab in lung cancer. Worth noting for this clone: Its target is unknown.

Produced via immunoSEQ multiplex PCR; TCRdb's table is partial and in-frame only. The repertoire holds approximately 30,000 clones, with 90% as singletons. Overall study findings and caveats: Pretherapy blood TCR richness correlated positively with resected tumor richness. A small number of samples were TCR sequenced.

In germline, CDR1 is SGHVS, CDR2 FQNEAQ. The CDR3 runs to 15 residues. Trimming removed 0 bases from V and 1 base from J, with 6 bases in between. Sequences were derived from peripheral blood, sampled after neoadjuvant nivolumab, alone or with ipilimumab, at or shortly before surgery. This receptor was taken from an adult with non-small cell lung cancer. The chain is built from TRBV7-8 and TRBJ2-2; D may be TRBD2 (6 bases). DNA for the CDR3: TGTGCCAGCAGCTTAGCGGGGGGGAACACCGGGGAGCTGTTTTTT. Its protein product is CASSLAGGNTGELFF. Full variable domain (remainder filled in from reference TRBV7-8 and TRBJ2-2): GAGVSQSPRYKVAKRGQDVALRCDPISGHVSLFWYQQALGQGPEFLTYFQNEAQLDKSGLPSDRFFAERPEGSVSTLKIQRTQQEDSAVYLCASSLAGGNTGELFFGEGSRLTVL.